The sequence of this TCR beta chain was determined in a study of cytomegalovirus exposure and HLA in healthy donors. With 60 Vbeta and 13 Jbeta primers, the PCR was carried out. The protocol was immunoSEQ multiplex PCR, while the TCRdb copy is restricted to in-frame clones and leaves out a portion. The table shows about 210,000 clones, with around 80% occurring only once. Notes on this clone: Its antigen is not identified.

Deletions cut 0 bases from V and 6 bases from J, with 17 bases between. The CDR3 is 16 residues long. Germline V gives CDR1 LNHNV, CDR2 YYDKDF (reference sequence). Study-level points and caveats: Productive status was seen about 90% or about 30% of the time for most TCR beta V segments in an earlier analysis.

This chain connects TRBV15 to TRBJ1-2; D remains unclear. This sequence was found in a boy between 10 and 17 years old in good health and CMV-seronegative. Sample: PBMCs. DNA of the CDR3: TGTGCCACCAGCAGAGATGGACTCCCCACCCAGGATGGCTACACCTTC. Protein sequence: CATSRDGLPTQDGYTF.